The T cell receptor beta chain described here comes from a study of blood T cell repertoires in COVID-19. Study overall: Donors in the United States, Italy and Spain gave samples during acute or convalescent COVID-19.

In the authors' workflow: The assay estimated nucleated cells by amplifying reference gene primers. TCRdb's table, derived via immunoSEQ multiplex PCR, lists solely in-frame clones and lacks some. V and J calls and clone size are those listed in that table; D and trimming were worked out from the DNA. The sample consists of 300,000 to 400,000 clones, over 75% of them appearing once. During active infection, Seattle patients enrolled and were then monitored through disease. Germline assignment: CDR1 SNHLY and CDR2 FYNNEI. The CDR3 has 15 amino acids. Trimming took 6 bases from V and 2 from J, leaving 13 bases between them.

The chain has TRBV2 and TRBJ2-2, with D perhaps matching TRBD1 (5 bases). The source of this sequence is an older woman with COVID-19, enrolled during active disease. Sequenced: peripheral blood. CDR3 in amino acids: CASRKVQANTGELFF. CDR3 sequence (DNA): TGTGCCAGCAGGAAGGTACAGGCCAACACCGGGGAGCTGTTTTTT.